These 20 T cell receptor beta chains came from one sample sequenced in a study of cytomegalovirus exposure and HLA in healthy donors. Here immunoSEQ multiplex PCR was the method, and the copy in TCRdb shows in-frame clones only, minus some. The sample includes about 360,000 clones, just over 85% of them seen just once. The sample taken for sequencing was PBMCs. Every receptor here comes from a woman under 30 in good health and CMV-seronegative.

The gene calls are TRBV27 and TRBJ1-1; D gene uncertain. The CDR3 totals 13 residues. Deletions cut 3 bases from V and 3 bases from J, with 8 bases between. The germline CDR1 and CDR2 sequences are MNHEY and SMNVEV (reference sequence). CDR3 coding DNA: TGTGCCAGCAGTTTTCAGGTTTACACTGAAGCTTTCTTT. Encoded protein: CASSFQVYTEAFF.

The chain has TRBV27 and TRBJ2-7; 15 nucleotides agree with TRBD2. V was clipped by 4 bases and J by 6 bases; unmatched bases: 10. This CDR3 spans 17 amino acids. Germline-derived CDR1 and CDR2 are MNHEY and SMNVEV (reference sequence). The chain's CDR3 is CASSSSGLAGGLGEQYF. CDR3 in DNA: TGTGCCAGCAGTTCCTCGGGACTAGCGGGAGGTTTGGGCGAGCAGTACTTC.

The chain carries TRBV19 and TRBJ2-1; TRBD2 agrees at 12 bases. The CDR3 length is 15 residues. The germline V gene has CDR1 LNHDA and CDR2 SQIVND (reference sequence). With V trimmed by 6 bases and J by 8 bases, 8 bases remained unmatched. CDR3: CASRGGLAGNYEQFF. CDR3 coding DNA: TGTGCCAGTAGAGGAGGACTAGCGGGAAATTATGAGCAGTTCTTC.

CDR3 sequence (DNA): TGTGCCAGCAGTTTATTCCGGGGACAGCGGTATAGCAATCAGCCCCAGCATTTT. Its protein product is CASSLFRGQRYSNQPQHF. J is TRBJ1-5 and V is TRBV28; 7 nucleotides agree with TRBD1. The junction had 9 bases not matched to a gene; V was cut back by 1 base and J by 0 bases. Germline CDR1 reads MDHEN; CDR2 reads SYDVKM. This CDR3 has 18 amino acids.

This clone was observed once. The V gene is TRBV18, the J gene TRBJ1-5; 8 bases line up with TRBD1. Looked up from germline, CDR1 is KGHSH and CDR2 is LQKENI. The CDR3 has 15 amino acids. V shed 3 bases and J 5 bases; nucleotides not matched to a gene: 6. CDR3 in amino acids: CASSPLRGPDQPQHF. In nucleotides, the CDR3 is TGTGCCAGCTCACCCCTCAGGGGGCCTGATCAGCCCCAGCATTTT. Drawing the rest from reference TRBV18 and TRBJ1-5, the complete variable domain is NAGVMQNPRHLVRRRGQEARLRCSPMKGHSHVYWYRQLPEEGLKFMVYLQKENIIDESGMPKERFSAEFPKEGPSILRIQQVVRGDSAAYFCASSPLRGPDQPQHFGDGTRLSIL.

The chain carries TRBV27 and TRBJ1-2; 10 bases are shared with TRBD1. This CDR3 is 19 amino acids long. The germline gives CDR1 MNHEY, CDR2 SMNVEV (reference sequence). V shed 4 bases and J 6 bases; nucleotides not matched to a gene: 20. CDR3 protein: CASSSLLIEPDRGRHGYTF. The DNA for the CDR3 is TGTGCCAGCAGTTCCCTACTAATCGAACCCGACAGGGGGCGGCATGGCTACACCTTC.

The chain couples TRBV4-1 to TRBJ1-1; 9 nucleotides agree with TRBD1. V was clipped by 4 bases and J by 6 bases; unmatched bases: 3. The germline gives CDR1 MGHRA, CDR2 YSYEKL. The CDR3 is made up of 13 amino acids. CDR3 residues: CASSRDREAEAFF. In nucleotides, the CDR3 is TGCGCCAGCAGCCGGGACAGGGAAGCTGAAGCTTTCTTT.

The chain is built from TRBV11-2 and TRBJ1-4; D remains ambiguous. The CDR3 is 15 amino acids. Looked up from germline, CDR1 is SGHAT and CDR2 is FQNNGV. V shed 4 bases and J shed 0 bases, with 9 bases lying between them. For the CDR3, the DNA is TGTGCCAGCAGCTCGTACACCTCAACTAATGAAAAACTGTTTTTT. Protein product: CASSSYTSTNEKLFF. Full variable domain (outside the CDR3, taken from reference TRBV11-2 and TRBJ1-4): EAGVAQSPRYKIIEKRQSVAFWCNPISGHATLYWYQQILGQGPKLLIQFQNNGVVDDSQLPKDRFSAERLKGVDSTLKIQPAKLEDSAVYLCASSSYTSTNEKLFFGSGTQLSVL.

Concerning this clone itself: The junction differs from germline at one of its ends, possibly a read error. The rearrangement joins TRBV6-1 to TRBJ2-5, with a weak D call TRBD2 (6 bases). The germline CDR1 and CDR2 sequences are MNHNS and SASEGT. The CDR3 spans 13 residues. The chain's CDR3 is CATSLGGKETQYF. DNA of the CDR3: TGTGCCACCAGTCTCGGGGGTAAAGAGACCCAGTACTTC.

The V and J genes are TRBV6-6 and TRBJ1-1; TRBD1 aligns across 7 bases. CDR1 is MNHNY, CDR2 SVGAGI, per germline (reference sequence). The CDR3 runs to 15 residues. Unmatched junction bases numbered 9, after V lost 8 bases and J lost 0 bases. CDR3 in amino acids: CASSNPQGVNTEAFF. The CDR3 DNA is TGTGCCAGCTCCAACCCTCAGGGGGTGAACACTGAAGCTTTCTTT.

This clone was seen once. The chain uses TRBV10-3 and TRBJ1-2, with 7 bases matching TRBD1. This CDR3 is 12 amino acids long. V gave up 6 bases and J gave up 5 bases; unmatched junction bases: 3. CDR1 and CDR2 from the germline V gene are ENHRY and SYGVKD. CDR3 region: CAIRETGYGYTF. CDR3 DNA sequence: TGTGCCATCAGGGAGACAGGGTATGGCTACACCTTC.

The CDR3 protein is CSVVSQGSYNEQFF. The CDR3 region has the DNA TGCAGCGTTGTGTCCCAGGGCTCCTACAATGAGCAGTTCTTC. J is TRBJ2-1 and V is TRBV29-1; TRBD1 might be the D (5 bases). The CDR3 contains 14 residues. V was cut by 4 bases and J by 0 bases, with 10 bases left in between. Germline V gives CDR1 SQVTM, CDR2 ANQGSEA.

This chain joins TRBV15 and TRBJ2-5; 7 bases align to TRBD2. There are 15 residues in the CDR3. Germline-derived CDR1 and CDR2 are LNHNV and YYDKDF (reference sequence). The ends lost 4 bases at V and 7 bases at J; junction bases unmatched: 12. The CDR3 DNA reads TGTGCCACCAGCACGGGGGGTGGTCCCGGGGGGACCCAGTACTTC. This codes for CATSTGGGPGGTQYF.

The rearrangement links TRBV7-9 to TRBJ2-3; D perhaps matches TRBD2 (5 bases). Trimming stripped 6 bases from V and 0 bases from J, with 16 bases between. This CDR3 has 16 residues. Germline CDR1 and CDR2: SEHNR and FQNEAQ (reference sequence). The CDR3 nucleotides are TGTGCCAGCAGAGGTGGACGGACTCCTAGCACAGATACGCAGTATTTT. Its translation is CASRGGRTPSTDTQYF.

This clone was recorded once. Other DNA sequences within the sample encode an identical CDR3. Here the CDR3 DNA reads TGTGCCAGCAGTTTGGGCGGAGGTAGCACAGATACGCAGTATTTT. It specifies CASSLGGGSTDTQYF. The rearrangement links TRBV27 to TRBJ2-3; a possible D gene is TRBD2 (5 bases). Germline lookup yields CDR1 MNHEY and CDR2 SMNVEV (reference sequence). V gave up 3 bases and J gave up 0 bases, with 10 bases separating them. The CDR3 loop spans 15 amino acids.

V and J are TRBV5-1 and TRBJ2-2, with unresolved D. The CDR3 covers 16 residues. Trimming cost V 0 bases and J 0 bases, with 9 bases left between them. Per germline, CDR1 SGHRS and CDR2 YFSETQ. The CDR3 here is CASSLDFYSNTGELFF. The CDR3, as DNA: TGCGCCAGCAGCTTGGACTTCTACTCGAACACCGGGGAGCTGTTTTTT. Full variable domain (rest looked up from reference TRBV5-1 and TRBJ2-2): KAGVTQTPRYLIKTRGQQVTLSCSPISGHRSVSWYQQTPGQGLQFLFEYFSETQRNKGNFPGRFSGRQFSNSRSEMNVSTLELGDSALYLCASSLDFYSNTGELFFGEGSRLTVL.

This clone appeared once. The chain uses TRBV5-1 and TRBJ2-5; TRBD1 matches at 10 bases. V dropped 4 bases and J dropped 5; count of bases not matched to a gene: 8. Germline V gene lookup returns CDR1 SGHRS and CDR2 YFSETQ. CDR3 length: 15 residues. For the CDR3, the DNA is TGCGCCAGCAGCACCTCCGGGACAGGGGCGGAGACCCAGTACTTC. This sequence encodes CASSTSGTGAETQYF.

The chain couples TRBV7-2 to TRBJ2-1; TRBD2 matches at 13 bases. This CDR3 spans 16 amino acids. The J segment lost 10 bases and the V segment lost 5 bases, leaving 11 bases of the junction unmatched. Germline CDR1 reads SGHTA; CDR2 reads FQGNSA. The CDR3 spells CASSRSTSGRGKEQFF. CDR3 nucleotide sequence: TGTGCCAGCAGCCGGTCAACTAGCGGGAGGGGTAAAGAGCAGTTCTTC.

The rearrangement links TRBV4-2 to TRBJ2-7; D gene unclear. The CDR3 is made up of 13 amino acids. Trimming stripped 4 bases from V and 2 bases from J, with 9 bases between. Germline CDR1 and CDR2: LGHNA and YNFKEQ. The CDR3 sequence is CASSPNPTYEQYF. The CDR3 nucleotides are TGTGCCAGCAGCCCCAACCCTACCTACGAGCAGTACTTC.

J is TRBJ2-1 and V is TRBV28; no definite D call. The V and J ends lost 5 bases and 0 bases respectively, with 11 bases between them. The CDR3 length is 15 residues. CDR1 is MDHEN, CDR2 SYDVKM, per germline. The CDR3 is CASSPSVGSYNEQFF. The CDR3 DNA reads TGTGCCAGCAGTCCCTCGGTTGGCTCCTACAATGAGCAGTTCTTC.